Listed below are T cell receptor beta chains from one sample, sequenced in a study of shared T cell receptors in the human thymus. Using immunoSEQ multiplex PCR, the repertoire was profiled, and TCRdb retains in-frame clones only, with some absent. The sample includes hundreds of thousands of clones, 70% to 90% of them seen just once. The sample was also reused in another study, on human thymus T cells.

Source material: thymocytes. Source of these receptors: a boy in the first two years of life with a congenital heart defect. Both conserved end residues are part of each CDR3. The order of the fields is V gene, J gene, D gene, clone size, CDR3 DNA, CDR3 protein. The D gene is left open where the match is weak. Clone size is not always given. Where it is, it says once, few, many or a class for expanded clones.

>TRBV7-2|TRBJ2-2|.|.
TGTGCAGACAGGGAGGCCAACACCGGGGAGCTGTTTTTT
CADREANTGELFF
>TRBV14|TRBJ1-2|.|.
TGTGCCAGCAGCCAAGGATGGTCCGGGGATGGCTACACCTTC
CASSQGWSGDGYTF
>TRBV4-1|TRBJ2-1|TRBD2|.
TGCGCCAGCAGCCAAGTCAGCTCCGGACTAGCGGGAGATAATGAGCAGTTCTTC
CASSQVSSGLAGDNEQFF
>TRBV11-3|TRBJ1-2|TRBD1|.
TGTGCCAGCAGCTTTGGAGGGACAGGGAAGTATGGCTACACCTTC
CASSFGGTGKYGYTF
>TRBV28|TRBJ1-5|.|.
TGTGCCAGCAGTGAGAATCAGCCCCAGCATTTT
CASSENQPQHF
>TRBV27|TRBJ1-5|.|.
TGTGCCAGCAGTCCAGACAGAGTAAATCAGCCCCAGCATTTT
CASSPDRVNQPQHF
>TRBV19|TRBJ1-5|.|.
TGTGCCAGTAGTTTCCGGGGAAGCAATCAGCCCCAGCATTTT
CASSFRGSNQPQHF
>TRBV7-2|TRBJ2-3|TRBD1|.
TGTGCCAGCAGCTCGGACAGGGGCCTCACAGATACGCAGTATTTT
CASSSDRGLTDTQYF
>TRBV25-1|TRBJ1-3|TRBD1|.
TGTGCCAGCAGTGGACAGGGGAAATTCGGAAACACCATATATTTT
CASSGQGKFGNTIYF
>TRBV4-2|TRBJ1-1|.|.
TGTGCCAGCAGCCAAGAACAGTCCAACACTGAAGCTTTCTTT
CASSQEQSNTEAFF
>TRBV14|TRBJ1-2|TRBD1|.
TGTGCCAGCAGCCATGGGGGGGACAGGGGGCATATCTATGGCTACACCTTC
CASSHGGDRGHIYGYTF
>TRBV15|TRBJ2-3|.|.
TGTGCCACCGGCTCTGGGGGCCTTACAGATACGCAGTATTTT
CATGSGGLTDTQYF
>TRBV30|TRBJ2-7|TRBD1|.
TGTGCCTGGAGTGGACAGGGGGCGTACGAGCAGTACTTC
CAWSGQGAYEQYF
>TRBV11-1|TRBJ2-7|.|once
TGTGCCAGCAGCAAAAAGGACTACTACGAGCAGTACTTC
CASSKKDYYEQYF
>TRBV5-7|TRBJ2-1|TRBD1|.
TGTGCCAGCAGCCCCGAGAATCTGGGACAGACAAAACTATACAATGAGCAGTTCTTC
CASSPENLGQTKLYNEQFF
>TRBV4-3|TRBJ1-2|.|.
TGCGCCAGCAGCCCAGGAAACTATGGCTACACCTTC
CASSPGNYGYTF
>TRBV19|TRBJ1-1|.|.
TGTGCCAGTAGGAAAGACTTACCGGGACATCAGAACACTGAAGCTTTCTTT
CASRKDLPGHQNTEAFF
>TRBV5-1|TRBJ2-7|.|.
TGCGCCAGCAGCCCAGGATACTCCTACGAGCAGTACTTC
CASSPGYSYEQYF
>TRBV7-8|TRBJ2-5|.|.
TGTGCCAGCAGCCGATCAGGGGGGACCCCTCCAGAGACCCAGTACTTC
CASSRSGGTPPETQYF
>TRBV7-2|TRBJ2-7|TRBD2|.
TGTGCCAGCAGCCCAACGGAGGGACTAGCGGGAAACTGCAGCTACGAGCAGTACTTC
CASSPTEGLAGNCSYEQYF
>TRBV28|TRBJ2-1|.|.
TGTGCCAGCAGTTTTGTAGCGGTCCGATACAATGAGCAGTTCTTC
CASSFVAVRYNEQFF
>TRBV5-1|TRBJ1-5|.|.
TGCGCCAGCAGCTTGGCAGGGCAGAGCAATCAGCCCCAGCATTTT
CASSLAGQSNQPQHF
>TRBV29-1|TRBJ2-1|TRBD2|.
TGCAGCGTTTTAGCGGGAGGGACGTTCTTC
CSVLAGGTFF
>TRBV5-4|TRBJ2-1|.|.
TGTGCCAGCAGCTCGACTGGCTACAATGAGCAGTTCTTC
CASSSTGYNEQFF
>TRBV4-1|TRBJ2-5|.|.
TGCGCCAGCAGCACCCCAGCATACAGCGGTGAGACCCAGTACTTC
CASSTPAYSGETQYF
>TRBV28|TRBJ2-5|.|.
TGTGCCAGCAGTTTACAGGACGGACTCCAAGAGACCCAGTACTTC
CASSLQDGLQETQYF
>TRBV4-3|TRBJ2-1|.|few
TGCGCCAGCAGCCAAGTACCTAGCTCCTACAATGAGCAGTTCTTC
CASSQVPSSYNEQFF
>TRBV25-1|TRBJ2-4|.|.
TGTGCCAGCAGTGACTCGGGGTGGAACATTCAGTACTTC
CASSDSGWNIQYF
>TRBV19|TRBJ2-1|TRBD2|.
TGTGCCAGTACTAGCGGGAGGCCCAATGAGCAGTTCTTC
CASTSGRPNEQFF
>TRBV25-1|TRBJ2-1|TRBD2|.
TGTGCCAGCAGTGACGACGGGAGGGCCTCTGAGCAGTTCTTC
CASSDDGRASEQFF
>TRBV6-6|TRBJ2-3|TRBD1|.
TGTGCCAGCAGTCGGACAGGGGATACGCAGTATTTT
CASSRTGDTQYF
>TRBV4-1|TRBJ2-2|TRBD2|.
TGCGCCAGCAGCTCGCCGGGGAGGGGAAAGGCCGGGGAGCTGTTTTTT
CASSSPGRGKAGELFF
>TRBV6-6|TRBJ1-1|.|.
TGTGCCAGCAGTTACTCGTTTGGGGCAACTGAAGCTTTCTTT
CASSYSFGATEAFF
>TRBV19|TRBJ1-4|.|.
TGTGCCAGTAGTCCCCAGGGGCTGGGGGAAAAACTGTTTTTT
CASSPQGLGEKLFF
>TRBV15|TRBJ1-3|TRBD1|few
TGTGCCACCAGCAGGACCGGACAGGCCACCCAAAACACCATATATTTT
CATSRTGQATQNTIYF
>TRBV11-2|TRBJ2-7|TRBD1|.
TGTGCCAGCAGCCCGCGACAGGGGAAGGGCTACGAGCAGTACTTC
CASSPRQGKGYEQYF
>TRBV7-9|TRBJ2-3|.|.
TGTGCCAGCAGCTTAGGGCAGATAAGCACAGATACGCAGTATTTT
CASSLGQISTDTQYF
>TRBV29-1|TRBJ2-2|TRBD1|.
TGCAGCGTTGAAGATGGGCTCGACAGGGACACCGGGGAGCTGTTTTTT
CSVEDGLDRDTGELFF
>TRBV27|TRBJ2-4|.|.
TGTGCCAGCGGAACAGGCGGTTCTCGCGGGAGAAAGGGGGTTCAGTACTTC
CASGTGGSRGRKGVQYF
>TRBV7-6|TRBJ2-3|TRBD2|.
TGTGCCAGCAGCTGGGCGGCGGGAGGGCGGGATACGCAGTATTTT
CASSWAAGGRDTQYF
>TRBV5-1|TRBJ2-1|TRBD2|.
TGCGCCACCGGGGGGACGGGAGAGAATGAGCAGTTCTTC
CATGGTGENEQFF
>TRBV7-2|TRBJ1-2|.|few
TGTGCCAGCAGCCCATCGGGACCCCCGAGGGAGGATGGCTACACCTTC
CASSPSGPPREDGYTF
>TRBV27|TRBJ2-7|TRBD1|.
TGTGCCAGCAGTCCCACGGACAGGGACGACTACGAGCAGTACTTC
CASSPTDRDDYEQYF
>TRBV27|TRBJ1-4|TRBD1|.
TGTGCCAGCAGTCCAGGGGGACAAGGTGCAACTAATGAAAAACTGTTTTTT
CASSPGGQGATNEKLFF
>TRBV7-3|TRBJ2-2|.|.
TGTGCCAGCAGCTTAATGGGGGGTCACACCGGGGAGCTGTTTTTT
CASSLMGGHTGELFF
>TRBV6-5|TRBJ2-7|.|.
TGTGCCAGCAGTCCGGGCAGGGGTCCCTACGAGCAGTACTTC
CASSPGRGPYEQYF
>TRBV10-1|TRBJ2-3|TRBD2|.
TGCGCCAGCAGTGTCTGGGACTACACAGATACGCAGTATTTT
CASSVWDYTDTQYF
>TRBV5-1|TRBJ2-1|.|.
TGCGCCAGCAGCCCTTCCCTCAAGGACACCGAGGCTTACAATGAGCAGTTCTTC
CASSPSLKDTEAYNEQFF